A selection of T cell receptor beta chains follows, all from one sample in a study of early T cells in non-severe SARS-CoV-2 infection. TCRdb used MiXCR to reprocess the 5' RACE reads, holding one entry per CDR3 protein. This sample has 35,000 to 50,000 distinct CDR3 sequences; less than 6.5% occur once, and the top ten carry around 8%. The starting material was whole blood, obtained at baseline. Source of these receptors: an adult who was a healthcare worker with PCR-confirmed SARS-CoV-2 infection or an uninfected control (not recorded which). CDR3s include the opening cysteine and the closing phenylalanine or tryptophan. Each record gives: D gene, clone size, J gene, V gene, CDR3 protein, CDR3 DNA. The D gene is left open where the match is weak. Some rows have no size entry. The others give once, few or many, or a class for an expanded clone.

>TRBD1|many|TRBJ1-1|TRBV15
CATSRTGGKTEAFF
TGTGCCACCAGCAGGACAGGGGGTAAGACTGAAGCTTTCTTT
>-|many|TRBJ1-1|TRBV18
CASSPDLFFEAFF
TGTGCCAGCTCACCAGACCTATTCTTTGAAGCTTTCTTT
>-|many|TRBJ2-2|TRBV18
CASSPLGDTGELFF
TGTGCCAGCTCACCACTAGGAGACACCGGGGAGCTGTTTTTT
>-|many|TRBJ1-2|TRBV12-3/TRBV12-4
CASRENLDYGYTF
TGTGCCAGCAGGGAGAATTTGGACTATGGCTACACCTTC
>-|medium-sized|TRBJ2-7|TRBV20-1
CSAPGQTNEQYF
TGCAGTGCCCCTGGACAGACGAACGAGCAGTACTTC
>TRBD1|-|TRBJ2-7|TRBV30
CAWRLTGAPYEQYF
TGTGCCTGGAGGCTGACAGGGGCCCCCTACGAGCAGTACTTC
>-|many|TRBJ1-2|TRBV11-1
CASSSDLASNYGYTF
TGTGCCAGCAGCTCTGACCTGGCATCTAACTATGGCTACACCTTC
>TRBD1|many|TRBJ1-4|TRBV5-5
CASSLRRDRTDLREKLFF
TGTGCCAGCAGCTTGAGGAGGGACAGGACAGACCTACGGGAAAAACTGTTTTTT
>TRBD1|many|TRBJ1-2|TRBV28
CASTGPGQGAYGYTF
TGTGCCAGCACCGGACCGGGACAGGGGGCCTATGGCTACACCTTC
>TRBD1|-|TRBJ1-2|TRBV6-1
CASSPRGSGTGSGYTF
TGTGCCAGCAGCCCCAGGGGATCCGGGACAGGGTCTGGCTACACCTTC
>-|many|TRBJ2-6|TRBV19
CASSIGPGANVLTF
TGTGCCAGTAGTATTGGGCCTGGGGCCAACGTCCTGACTTTC
>-|many|TRBJ2-7|TRBV3-1
CASSPPRGEQYF
TGTGCCAGCAGCCCCCCGAGGGGTGAGCAGTACTTC
>-|few|TRBJ1-1|TRBV28
CASREGTEDTEAFF
TGTGCCAGCAGAGAAGGGACGGAGGACACTGAAGCTTTCTTT
>-|many|TRBJ2-1|TRBV3-1
CASSDTGKLFF
TGTGCCAGCAGCGATACAGGGAAATTGTTCTTC
>TRBD1|few|TRBJ2-7|TRBV15
CATSRDGVEGALYEQYF
TGTGCCACCAGCAGAGATGGGGTAGAGGGGGCTCTATACGAGCAGTACTTC
>-|many|TRBJ2-3|TRBV5-5
CASSLVLVWTNTQYF
TGTGCCAGCAGCTTGGTCCTAGTTTGGACAAATACGCAGTATTTT
>-|many|TRBJ1-2|TRBV20-1
CSARPHFIYGYTF
TGCAGTGCTAGACCCCACTTCATCTATGGCTACACCTTC
>TRBD1|-|TRBJ1-5|TRBV20-1
CSVHAGGQPQHF
TGCAGTGTCCACGCAGGGGGTCAGCCCCAGCATTTT
>TRBD1|-|TRBJ2-5|TRBV7-6
CASSGNRGRETQYF
TGTGCCAGCAGCGGCAACAGGGGGCGAGAGACCCAGTACTTC